Following are 22 T cell receptor beta chains from one sample sequenced in a study of T cell responses to AZD1222 COVID-19 vaccine listed by TCRdb under 2021. The time point tag for this specimen amounts to: baseline before first vaccination. Preparation of the library involved the immunoSEQ multiplex PCR assay. Imported from immuneACCESS, the table was reduced by TCRdb to in-frame sequences with V and J called. These copies leave out some clones; in studies compared against another copy, an unresolved V gene accounts for under half, and the cause of the remainder is not known. The table for this sample lists about 130,000 clones; 70% to 90% of them were counted only once. The ten largest clones take up roughly 2% of the sample. This material consisted of peripheral blood, taken on day 0 of AZD1222 vaccination. Receptors were obtained from an adult in good health.

CDR3 coding DNA: TGTGCCAGCAGCGTAGCGGGCAGGAGCTCTGGAAACACCATATATTTT. Residues: CASSVAGRSSGNTIYF. The rearrangement links TRBV9 to TRBJ1-3; D is undetermined. CDR1 is SGDLS, CDR2 YYNGEE, per germline. The CDR3 is 16 amino acids. Deletions cut 0 bases from V and 0 bases from J, with 10 bases between.

The V call is TRBV19, the J call TRBJ1-1, with TRBD1 matching 11 bases. The CDR3 runs to 14 residues. V lost 5 bases and J lost 11; bases outside the gene matches: 10. Germline V lookup: CDR1 LNHDA, CDR2 SQIVND (reference sequence). In DNA, the CDR3 is TGTGCCAGTAGTTCCCGCCTGGGGGACAGGGGGGCTTTCTTT. Encoded protein: CASSSRLGDRGAFF.

This clone was observed once. The J gene is TRBJ1-5, the V gene TRBV30; 7 bases line up with TRBD1. CDR1 is GTSNPN, CDR2 SVGIG, per germline (reference sequence). There are 18 residues in the CDR3. V dropped 2 bases and J dropped 5; count of bases not matched to a gene: 18. CDR3 DNA sequence: TGTGCCTGGAGTCGTGACAGGGAAGTAGGAGGGTACCATCAGCCCCAGCATTTT. It is translated as CAWSRDREVGGYHQPQHF.

V gene TRBV6-5 combines with J gene TRBJ2-7; 7 nucleotides match TRBD1. The ends lost 4 bases at V and 3 bases at J; junction bases unmatched: 9. This CDR3 has 15 amino acids. Germline CDR1 MNHEY, CDR2 SVGAGI. The CDR3, as DNA: TGTGCCAGCAGTTCCCAGGGGGTGCCTTTCTACGAGCAGTACTTC. This encodes CASSSQGVPFYEQYF.

CDR3 sequence reads: CASSHAGTANYGYTF. Written as DNA, the CDR3 is TGTGCCAGCAGCCACGCCGGGACAGCGAACTATGGCTACACCTTC. V usage is TRBV13 and J usage is TRBJ1-2, with 7 nucleotides matching TRBD1. The germline gives CDR1 PRHDT, CDR2 FYEKMQ (reference sequence). After removal of 5 bases from V and 2 bases from J, the junction contained 8 bases not matched to a gene. The CDR3 consists of 15 residues.

This sequence joins TRBV5-1 and TRBJ1-6; D remains unclear. CDR3 length equals 18 residues. V was trimmed by 1 base and J by 8 bases, leaving 22 bases between them. Germline values: CDR1 SGHRS, CDR2 YFSETQ. CDR3: CASSLFSELGPRDSPLHF. The CDR3 DNA follows: TGCGCCAGCAGCTTGTTCTCTGAACTCGGGCCTCGGGATTCACCCCTCCACTTT. Filled out from reference TRBV5-1 and TRBJ1-6, the complete variable domain reads KAGVTQTPRYLIKTRGQQVTLSCSPISGHRSVSWYQQTPGQGLQFLFEYFSETQRNKGNFPGRFSGRQFSNSRSEMNVSTLELGDSALYLCASSLFSELGPRDSPLHFGNGTRLTVT.

The gene calls are TRBV7-2 and TRBJ2-3; no reliable D call. Germline lookup yields CDR1 SGHTA and CDR2 FQGNSA. The CDR3 is made up of 15 amino acids. Trimming took 5 bases from V and 4 from J, leaving 16 bases between them. Here the CDR3 DNA reads TGTGCCAGCAGCCTCACTGCGAACTCGGCAGATACGCAGTATTTT. It codes for CASSLTANSADTQYF.

This clone was seen only once. V and J are TRBV6-2 or TRBV6-3 and TRBJ2-1; tentative D call: TRBD2 (6 bases). Trimming left V 6 bases short and J 9 bases short, with 15 bases between. Germline loops: CDR1 MNHEY, CDR2 SVGEGT. The CDR3 is 13 residues long. The CDR3 region has the DNA TGTGCCAGCAGCCGGACGGCGGGGTTTGAGCAGTTCTTC. Amino acids: CASSRTAGFEQFF.

V usage is TRBV6-6 and J usage is TRBJ2-3; no reliable D call. Germline V gene data show CDR1 as MNHNY and CDR2 as SVGAGI (reference sequence). Trimming removed 2 bases at V and 2 bases at J, with 8 bases between. CDR3 length equals 14 residues. The CDR3 DNA follows: TGTGCCAGCAGTTACCGACAAATCACAGATACGCAGTATTTT. It translates to CASSYRQITDTQYF.

The chain links TRBV6-5 to TRBJ1-1, with TRBD1 identical over 7 bases. CDR3 length: 11 residues. The V and J ends lost 10 bases and 8 bases, in that order; junction bases with no gene match: 7. Per the germline V gene, CDR1 is MNHEY and CDR2 is SVGAGI. In nucleotides, the CDR3 is TGTGCCACCCAGAGACAGGGAGAAGCTTTCTTT. The encoded protein is CATQRQGEAFF.

The genes are TRBV10-3 and TRBJ2-6, with D hard to call. Germline V gene data show CDR1 as ENHRY and CDR2 as SYGVKD. The CDR3 extends over 16 amino acids. Trimming pared 0 bases from V and 0 bases from J, leaving 6 bases between. The CDR3 region has the DNA TGTGCCATCAGTGAGTCGACCGACTCTGGGGCCAACGTCCTGACTTTC. Encoded protein: CAISESTDSGANVLTF.

The gene calls are TRBV18 and TRBJ1-4; TRBD1 aligns across 11 bases. Germline V gene data show CDR1 as KGHSH and CDR2 as LQKENI. V lost 3 bases, J lost 7 bases, and 1 base stayed unmatched. This CDR3 region has 14 residues. The DNA of the CDR3 is TGTGCCAGCTCACCCGGGACAGGGGGTGAAAAACTGTTTTTT. Translation gives CASSPGTGGEKLFF.

The chain recombines TRBV10-1 with TRBJ2-3; 10 nucleotides align to TRBD2. The V segment lost 6 bases and the J segment 0 bases; nucleotides outside the gene matches: 3. This CDR3 comprises 15 residues. Looked up from germline, CDR1 is WNHNN and CDR2 is SYGVQD (reference sequence). CDR3 region: CASSRTSGSTDTQYF. CDR3 nucleotides: TGCGCCAGCAGCCGGACTAGCGGAAGCACAGATACGCAGTATTTT.

V usage is TRBV30 and J usage is TRBJ2-7; TRBD2 might be the D (5 bases). The ends were cut back, 0 bases at V and 5 bases at J, with 8 bases in the middle. The germline V gene encodes CDR1 GTSNPN and CDR2 SVGIG (reference sequence). This CDR3 region has 12 residues. CDR3 DNA sequence: TGTGCCTGGAGTGTACTAGTCGACGAGCAGTACTTC. It translates to CAWSVLVDEQYF.

This clone is judged medium-sized. The chain employs TRBV5-4 and TRBJ2-1, with 9 positions matching TRBD1. J lost 1 base, V lost 2 bases, and 1 base had no gene match. Germline V gene data show CDR1 as SGHNT and CDR2 as YYREEE (reference sequence). This CDR3 has 15 amino acids. Written as DNA, the CDR3 is TGTGCCAGCAGCTTAGGGACAGGGTCCTACAATGAGCAGTTCTTC. This codes for CASSLGTGSYNEQFF.

This chain uses TRBV14 with TRBJ2-7; possible D gene TRBD1, 8 bases. Trimming removed 4 bases at V and 5 bases at J, with 18 bases between. Germline CDR1 and CDR2: SGHDN and FVKESK. The CDR3 runs to 15 residues. This CDR3 reads CASSRQGASGDEQYF. Written as DNA, the CDR3 is TGTGCCAGCAGCCGGCAGGGGGCTAGCGGCGACGAGCAGTACTTC.

This chain joins TRBV6-2 or TRBV6-3 and TRBJ1-1; TRBD1 matches 8 bases. CDR1 is MNHEY, CDR2 SVGEGT, per germline. The CDR3 covers 15 residues. V shed 4 bases and J 1 base; nucleotides not matched to a gene: 5. Here the CDR3 reads CASSSSGTGNTEAFF. CDR3 nucleotides: TGTGCCAGCAGTTCGTCCGGGACAGGGAACACTGAAGCTTTCTTT.

V gene TRBV6-5 combines with J gene TRBJ1-3; D not resolved. The CDR3 contains 14 residues. Trimming removed 10 bases at V and 4 bases at J, with 17 bases between. CDR1 MNHEY and CDR2 SVGAGI come from the germline V gene. In DNA form, the CDR3 reads TGTGCCACACTCGCGGGGTTTGGCGGAAACACCATATATTTT. This sequence encodes CATLAGFGGNTIYF.

The J gene is TRBJ2-5, the V gene TRBV19, with D maybe TRBD1 (6 bases). CDR1 is LNHDA, CDR2 SQIVND, per germline (reference sequence). This CDR3 contains 14 residues. The V and J ends lost 6 bases and 1 base respectively, with 12 bases between them. The CDR3 region has the DNA TGTGCCAGTAGAAAAGGACAGACCCAAGAGACCCAGTACTTC. It codes for CASRKGQTQETQYF.

This clone was detected once. The chain combines TRBV3-1 (or the pseudogene TRBV3-2) with TRBJ1-5; D is uncertain. V was trimmed by 4 bases and J by 3 bases, leaving 13 bases between them. The germline V gene encodes CDR1 LGHDT and CDR2 YNNKEL (reference sequence). The CDR3 length is 15 residues. The CDR3 loop is CASSPGAGNNQPQHF. For the CDR3, the DNA is TGTGCCAGCAGCCCCGGAGCCGGGAACAATCAGCCCCAGCATTTT.

The V call is TRBV5-4, the J call TRBJ2-4; TRBD2 matches 7 bases. From germline, CDR1 is SGHNT and CDR2 YYREEE (reference sequence). This CDR3 is built from 14 residues. J was trimmed by 1 base and V by 3 bases; bases with no gene match: 1. CDR3 sequence: CASSWEGAKNIQYF. CDR3 nucleotide sequence: TGTGCCAGCAGCTGGGAGGGGGCCAAAAACATTCAGTACTTC.

V usage is TRBV28 and J usage is TRBJ1-3, with TRBD1 matching over 8 bases. CDR1 and CDR2 from the germline V gene are MDHEN and SYDVKM. V was clipped by 5 bases and J by 2 bases; unmatched bases: 11. The CDR3 contains 17 residues. The CDR3 reads CASSPGGAVKAGNTIYF. DNA for the CDR3: TGTGCCAGCAGTCCAGGGGGCGCGGTTAAGGCTGGAAACACCATATATTTT.